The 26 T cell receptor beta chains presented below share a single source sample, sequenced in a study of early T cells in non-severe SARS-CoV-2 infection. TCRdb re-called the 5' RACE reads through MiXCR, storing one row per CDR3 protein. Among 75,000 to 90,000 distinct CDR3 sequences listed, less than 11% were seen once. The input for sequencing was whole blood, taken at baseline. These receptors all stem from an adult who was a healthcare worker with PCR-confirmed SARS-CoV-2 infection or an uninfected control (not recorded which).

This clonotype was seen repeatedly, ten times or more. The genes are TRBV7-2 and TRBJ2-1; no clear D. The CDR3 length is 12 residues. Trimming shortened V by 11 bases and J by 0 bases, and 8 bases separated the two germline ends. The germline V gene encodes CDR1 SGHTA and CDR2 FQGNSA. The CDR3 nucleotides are TGTGCCGGATCGAGCTCCTACAATGAGCAGTTCTTC. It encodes CAGSSSYNEQFF.

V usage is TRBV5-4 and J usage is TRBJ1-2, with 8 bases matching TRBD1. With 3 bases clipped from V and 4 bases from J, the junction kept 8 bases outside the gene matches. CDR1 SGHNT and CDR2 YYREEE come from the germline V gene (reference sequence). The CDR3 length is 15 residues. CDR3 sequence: CASSSGSDRVYGYTF. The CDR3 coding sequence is TGTGCCAGCAGCTCGGGGTCGGACAGGGTCTATGGCTACACCTTC.

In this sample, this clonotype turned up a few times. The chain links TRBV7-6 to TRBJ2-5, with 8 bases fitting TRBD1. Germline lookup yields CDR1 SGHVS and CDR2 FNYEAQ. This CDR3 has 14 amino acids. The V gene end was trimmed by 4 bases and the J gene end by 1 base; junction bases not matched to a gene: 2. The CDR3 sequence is CASSSTGGQETQYF. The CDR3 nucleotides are TGTGCCAGCAGCTCCACAGGGGGCCAAGAGACCCAGTACTTC.

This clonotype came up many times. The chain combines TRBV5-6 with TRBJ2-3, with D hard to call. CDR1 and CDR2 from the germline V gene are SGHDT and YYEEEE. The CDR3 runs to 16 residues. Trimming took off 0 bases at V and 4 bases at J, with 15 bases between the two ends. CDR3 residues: CASSLALDLRADTQYF. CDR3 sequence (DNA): TGTGCCAGCAGCTTGGCCCTCGACCTGAGAGCAGATACGCAGTATTTT.

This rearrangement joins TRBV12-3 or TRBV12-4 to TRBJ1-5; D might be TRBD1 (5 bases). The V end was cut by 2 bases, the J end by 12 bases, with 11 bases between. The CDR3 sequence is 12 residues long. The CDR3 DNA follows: TGTGCCAGCAGTTTATATCCGGGACGCCAGCATTTT. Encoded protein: CASSLYPGRQHF.

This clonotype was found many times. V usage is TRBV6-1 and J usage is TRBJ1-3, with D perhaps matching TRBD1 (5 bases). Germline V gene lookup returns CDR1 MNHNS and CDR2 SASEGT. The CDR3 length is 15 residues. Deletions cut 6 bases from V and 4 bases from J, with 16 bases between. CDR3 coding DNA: TGTGCCAGCAGCCGGGACTTCCCGTGGGGAAACACCATATATTTT. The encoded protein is CASSRDFPWGNTIYF.

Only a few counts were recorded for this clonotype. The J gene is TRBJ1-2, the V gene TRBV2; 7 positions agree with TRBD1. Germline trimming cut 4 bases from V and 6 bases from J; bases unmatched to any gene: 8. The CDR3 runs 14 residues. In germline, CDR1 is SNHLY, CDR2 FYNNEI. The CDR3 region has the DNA TGTGCCAGCAGTGGCGGGGGACAGACCGATGGCTACACCTTC. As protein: CASSGGGQTDGYTF.

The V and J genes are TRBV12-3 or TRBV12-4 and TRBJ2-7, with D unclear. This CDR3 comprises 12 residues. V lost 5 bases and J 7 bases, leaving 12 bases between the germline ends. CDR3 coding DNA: TGTGCCAGCAGTGGCGGACGGAAGGAGCAGTACTTC. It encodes CASSGGRKEQYF.

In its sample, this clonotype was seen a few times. The CDR3 bases are TGCGCCAGCCCGGGGGAAGCGGGCGATCCCGGGGAGCTGTTTTTT. Protein sequence: CASPGEAGDPGELFF. The chain employs TRBV10-1 and TRBJ2-2; weak D call: TRBD2 (6 bases). Per germline, CDR1 WNHNN and CDR2 SYGVQD (reference sequence). There are 15 residues in the CDR3. Trimming took off 8 bases at V and 6 bases at J, with 19 bases between the two ends.

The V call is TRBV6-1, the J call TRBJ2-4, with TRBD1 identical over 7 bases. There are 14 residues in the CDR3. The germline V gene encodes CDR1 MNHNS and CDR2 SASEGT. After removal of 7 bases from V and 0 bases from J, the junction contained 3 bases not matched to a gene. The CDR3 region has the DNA TGTGCCAGCACCCAGGGGGTAGCCAAAAACATTCAGTACTTC. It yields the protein CASTQGVAKNIQYF.

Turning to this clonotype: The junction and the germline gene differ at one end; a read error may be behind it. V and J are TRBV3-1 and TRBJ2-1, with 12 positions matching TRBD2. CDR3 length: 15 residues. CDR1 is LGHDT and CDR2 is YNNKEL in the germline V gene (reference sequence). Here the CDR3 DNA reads TGTGCCAGCAGTCAAGGACTAGCGGGGAACAATGAGCAGTTCTTC. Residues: CASSQGLAGNNEQFF.

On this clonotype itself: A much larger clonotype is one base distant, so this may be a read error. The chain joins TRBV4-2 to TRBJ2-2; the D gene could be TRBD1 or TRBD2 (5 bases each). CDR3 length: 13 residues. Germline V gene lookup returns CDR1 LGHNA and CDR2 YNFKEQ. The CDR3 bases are TGTACCAGCAGCCAAGGGGAGACCGGGGAGCTGTTTTTT. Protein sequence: CTSSQGETGELFF.

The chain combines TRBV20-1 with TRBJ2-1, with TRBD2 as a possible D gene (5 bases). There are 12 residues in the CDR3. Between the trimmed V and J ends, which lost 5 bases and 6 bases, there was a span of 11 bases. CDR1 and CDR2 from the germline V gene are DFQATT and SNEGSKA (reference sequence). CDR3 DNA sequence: TGCAGTGCTTCCTGGAGCGGCAATGAGCAGTTCTTC. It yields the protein CSASWSGNEQFF.

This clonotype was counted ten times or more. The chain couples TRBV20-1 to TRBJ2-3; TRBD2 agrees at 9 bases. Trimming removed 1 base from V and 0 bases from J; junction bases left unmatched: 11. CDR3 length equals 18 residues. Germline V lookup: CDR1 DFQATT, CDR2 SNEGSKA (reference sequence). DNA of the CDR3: TGCAGTGCTAGAGTACCAGCGGGAGGAAGGATGAGCACAGATACGCAGTATTTT. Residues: CSARVPAGGRMSTDTQYF.

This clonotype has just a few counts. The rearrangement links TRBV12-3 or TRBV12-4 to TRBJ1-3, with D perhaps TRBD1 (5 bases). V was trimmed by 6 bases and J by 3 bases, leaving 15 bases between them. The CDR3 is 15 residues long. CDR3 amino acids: CASSLGGYRGNTIYF. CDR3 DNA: TGTGCCAGCAGCCTGGGGGGATACCGTGGAAACACCATATATTTT.

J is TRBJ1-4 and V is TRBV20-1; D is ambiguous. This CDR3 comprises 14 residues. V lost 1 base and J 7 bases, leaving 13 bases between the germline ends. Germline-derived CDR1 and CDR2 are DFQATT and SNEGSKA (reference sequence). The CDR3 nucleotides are TGCAGTGCTAGAGCCCCGGGGAGGGTTGAAAAACTGTTTTTT. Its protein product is CSARAPGRVEKLFF.

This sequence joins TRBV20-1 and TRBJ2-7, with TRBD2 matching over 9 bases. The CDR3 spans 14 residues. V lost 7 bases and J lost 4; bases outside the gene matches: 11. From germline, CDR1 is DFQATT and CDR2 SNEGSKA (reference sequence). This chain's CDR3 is CSVPRLSGGYEQYF. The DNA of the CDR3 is TGCAGTGTACCTCGACTTAGCGGGGGTTACGAGCAGTACTTC.

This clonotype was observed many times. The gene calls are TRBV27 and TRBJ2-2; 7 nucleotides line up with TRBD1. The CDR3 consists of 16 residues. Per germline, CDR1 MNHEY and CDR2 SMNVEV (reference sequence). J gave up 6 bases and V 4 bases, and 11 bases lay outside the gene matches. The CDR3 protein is CASSYNRGLRAGELFF. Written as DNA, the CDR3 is TGTGCCAGCAGTTACAACAGGGGTTTAAGGGCCGGGGAGCTGTTTTTT.

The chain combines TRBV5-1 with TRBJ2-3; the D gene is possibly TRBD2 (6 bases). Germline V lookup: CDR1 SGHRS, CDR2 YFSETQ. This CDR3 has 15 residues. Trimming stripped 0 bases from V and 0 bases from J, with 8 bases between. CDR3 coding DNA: TGCGCCAGCAGCTTGGGACTAGGCAGCACAGATACGCAGTATTTT. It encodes CASSLGLGSTDTQYF.

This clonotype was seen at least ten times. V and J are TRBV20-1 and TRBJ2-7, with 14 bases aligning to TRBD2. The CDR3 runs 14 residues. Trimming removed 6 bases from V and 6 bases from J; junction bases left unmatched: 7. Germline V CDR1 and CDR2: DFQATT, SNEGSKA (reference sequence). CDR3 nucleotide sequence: TGCAGTGCCACGGGACTAGCGGGAGAAGGCGAGCAGTACTTC. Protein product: CSATGLAGEGEQYF.

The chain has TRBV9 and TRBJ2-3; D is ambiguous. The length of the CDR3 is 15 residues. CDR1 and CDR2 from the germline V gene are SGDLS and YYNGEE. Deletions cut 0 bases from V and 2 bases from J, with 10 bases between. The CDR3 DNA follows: TGTGCCAGCAGCGTAGGGATGGGTCTCACAGATACGCAGTATTTT. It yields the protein CASSVGMGLTDTQYF.

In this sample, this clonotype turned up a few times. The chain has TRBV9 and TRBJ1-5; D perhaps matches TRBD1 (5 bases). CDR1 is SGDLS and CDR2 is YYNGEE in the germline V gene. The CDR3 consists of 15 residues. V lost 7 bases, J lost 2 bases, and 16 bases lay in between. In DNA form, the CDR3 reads TGTGCCAGCTCCCCTAGTGGGGGGGGCAATCAGCCCCAGCATTTT. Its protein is CASSPSGGGNQPQHF.

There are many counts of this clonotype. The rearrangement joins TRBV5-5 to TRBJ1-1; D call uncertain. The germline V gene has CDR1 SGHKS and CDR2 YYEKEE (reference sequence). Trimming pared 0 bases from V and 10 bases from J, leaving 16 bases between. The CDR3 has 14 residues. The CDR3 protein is CASSLGDGLVTAFF. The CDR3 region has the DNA TGTGCCAGCAGCTTGGGTGACGGTCTGGTGACAGCTTTCTTT.

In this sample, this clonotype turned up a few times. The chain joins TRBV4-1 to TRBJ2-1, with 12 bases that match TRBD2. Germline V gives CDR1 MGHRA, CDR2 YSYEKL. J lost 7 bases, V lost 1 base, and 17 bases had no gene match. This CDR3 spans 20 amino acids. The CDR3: CASSQVAGRRASGRGNEQFF. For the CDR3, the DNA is TGCGCCAGCAGCCAAGTAGCGGGGCGAAGGGCTAGCGGGAGGGGGAATGAGCAGTTCTTC.

The chain's CDR3 is CASTTNTGELFF. The CDR3 DNA reads as TGTGCCAGCACCACGAACACCGGGGAGCTGTTTTTT. The V call is TRBV6-6, the J call TRBJ2-2; D is undetermined. V was cut by 7 bases and J by 0 bases, with 3 bases left in between. Germline V gene data show CDR1 as MNHNY and CDR2 as SVGAGI (reference sequence). This CDR3 region has 12 residues.

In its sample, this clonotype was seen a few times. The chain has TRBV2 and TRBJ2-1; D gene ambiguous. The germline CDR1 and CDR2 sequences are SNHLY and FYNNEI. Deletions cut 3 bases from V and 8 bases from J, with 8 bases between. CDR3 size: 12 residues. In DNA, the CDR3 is TGTGCCAGCAGTGACGATTACTATGAGCAGTTCTTC. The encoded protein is CASSDDYYEQFF.